The source of this T cell receptor (beta chain) is a study of shared clonotypes between healthy human individuals. There are many counts of this clone. The antigen remains unidentified. Over several immunoSEQ plates, each subset's genomic DNA was distributed in even portions. Libraries were prepared by immunoSEQ multiplex PCR; TCRdb keeps only in-frame clonotypes and omits some of them. The sample has 550,000 to 850,000 clones; over 60% are singletons. The study, taken as a whole, reports: Investigators expected sequencing depth to affect clonotype sharing among donors.

Germline values: CDR1 SEHNR, CDR2 FQNEAQ (reference sequence). Trimming removed 5 bases from V and 0 bases from J; junction bases left unmatched: 4. The CDR3 covers 14 residues. This chain uses TRBV7-9 with TRBJ2-7; TRBD1 agrees at 7 bases. This receptor was obtained from a woman aged 25 to 39 in good health. The sequencing input was memory CD4+ T cells sorted from blood. Specified subset: CD45RA-negative fraction. The DNA of the CDR3 is TGTGCCAGCAGCCGACAGGGAGACTCCTACGAGCAGTACTTC. Its protein is CASSRQGDSYEQYF.